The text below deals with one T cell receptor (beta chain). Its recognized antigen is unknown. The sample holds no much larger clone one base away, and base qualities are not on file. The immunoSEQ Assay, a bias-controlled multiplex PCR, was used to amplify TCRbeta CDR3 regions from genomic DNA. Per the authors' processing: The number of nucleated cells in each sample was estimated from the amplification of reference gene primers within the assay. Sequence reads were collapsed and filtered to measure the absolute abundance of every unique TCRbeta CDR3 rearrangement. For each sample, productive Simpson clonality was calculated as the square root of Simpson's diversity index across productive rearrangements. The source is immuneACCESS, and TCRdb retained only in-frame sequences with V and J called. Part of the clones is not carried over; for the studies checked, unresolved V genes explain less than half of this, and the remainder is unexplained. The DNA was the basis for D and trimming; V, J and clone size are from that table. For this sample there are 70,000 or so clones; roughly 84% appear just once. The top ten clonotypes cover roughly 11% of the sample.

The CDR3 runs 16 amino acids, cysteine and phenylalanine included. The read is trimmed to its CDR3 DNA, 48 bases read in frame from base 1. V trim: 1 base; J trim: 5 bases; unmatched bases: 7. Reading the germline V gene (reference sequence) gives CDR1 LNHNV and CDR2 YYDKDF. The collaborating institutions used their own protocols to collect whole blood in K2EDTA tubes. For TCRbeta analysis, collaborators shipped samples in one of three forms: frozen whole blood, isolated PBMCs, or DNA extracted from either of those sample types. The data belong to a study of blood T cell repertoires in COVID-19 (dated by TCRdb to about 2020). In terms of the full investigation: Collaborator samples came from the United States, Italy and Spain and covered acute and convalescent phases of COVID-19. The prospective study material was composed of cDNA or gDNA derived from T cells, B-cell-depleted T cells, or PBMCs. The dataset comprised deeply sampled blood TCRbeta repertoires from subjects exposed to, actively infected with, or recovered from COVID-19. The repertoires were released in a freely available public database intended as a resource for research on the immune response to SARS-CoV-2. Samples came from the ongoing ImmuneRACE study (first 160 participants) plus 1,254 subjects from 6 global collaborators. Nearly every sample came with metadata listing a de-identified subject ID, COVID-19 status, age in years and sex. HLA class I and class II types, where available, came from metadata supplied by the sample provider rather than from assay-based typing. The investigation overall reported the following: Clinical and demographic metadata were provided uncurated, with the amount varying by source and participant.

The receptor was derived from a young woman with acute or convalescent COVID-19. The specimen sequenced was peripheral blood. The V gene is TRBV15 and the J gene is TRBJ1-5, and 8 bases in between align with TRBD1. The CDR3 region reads CATSRAWTGLDQPQHF. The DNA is TGTGCCACCAGCAGAGCTTGGACAGGGCTGGATCAGCCCCAGCATTTT.